This T cell receptor beta chain was sequenced for a study of T cells in Graves' hyperthyroidism and ophthalmopathy. Study-wide background: The blood sample was taken at first diagnosis, before treatment began.

A few counts support this clonotype. V lost 6 bases, J lost 8 bases, and 7 bases stayed unmatched. Germline CDR1 ENHRY, CDR2 SYGVKD. The CDR3 is made up of 13 amino acids. The CDR3 regions of TCR beta were amplified from RNA transcripts. The TCR CDR3 first-round RT-PCR relied on the HTBI primer set. Via MiXCR, TCRdb re-called the multiplex PCR reads, giving one row per CDR3 protein. The profile shows some 400,000 distinct CDR3 sequences, 13% of them singletons. Diagnosing involved the use of clinical symptoms, serum thyroxine and TRAb, thyroid ultrasound and orbital computed tomography. The chain recombines TRBV10-3 with TRBJ1-2, with 9 bases identical to TRBD1. The source material was blood. This clonotype was sampled from a man aged 25 to 45 with Graves' hyperthyroidism that later progressed to Graves' ophthalmopathy. CDR3: CAIRGTGYEGYTF. CDR3 nucleotides: TGTGCCATCAGAGGGACAGGGTATGAGGGCTACACCTTC.